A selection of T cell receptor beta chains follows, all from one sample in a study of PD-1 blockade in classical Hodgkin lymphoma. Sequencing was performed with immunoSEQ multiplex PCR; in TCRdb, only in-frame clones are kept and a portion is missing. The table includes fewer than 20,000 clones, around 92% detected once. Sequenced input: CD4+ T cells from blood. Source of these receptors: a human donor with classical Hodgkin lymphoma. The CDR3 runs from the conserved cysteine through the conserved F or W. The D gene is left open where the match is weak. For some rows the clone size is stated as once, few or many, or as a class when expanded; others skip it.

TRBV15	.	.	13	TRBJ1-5	TGTGCCACCAGCGGCAGGGATTATCAGCCCCAGCATTTT	CATSGRDYQPQHF
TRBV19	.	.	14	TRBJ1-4	TGTGCCAGTAATCCCCGGGACGTCGATGAAAAACTGTTTTTT	CASNPRDVDEKLFF
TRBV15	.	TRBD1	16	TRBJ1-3	TGTGCCACCAGCATCACCGGGACAGGAGCCAGAAACACCATATATTTT	CATSITGTGARNTIYF
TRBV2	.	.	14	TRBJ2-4	TGTGCCAGCAGTGAAGTGGGACCCAAAAACATTCAGTACTTC	CASSEVGPKNIQYF
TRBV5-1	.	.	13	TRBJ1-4	TGCGCCAGCAGCGGGGTGTTCGATGAAAAACTGTTTTTT	CASSGVFDEKLFF
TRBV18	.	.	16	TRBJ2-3	TGTGCCAGCTCACCATCCCGACAGGCCGTTCAAGATACGCAGTATTTT	CASSPSRQAVQDTQYF
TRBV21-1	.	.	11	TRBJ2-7	TGTGCCAGCAGCAAAGGGCACGAGCAGTACTTC	CASSKGHEQYF
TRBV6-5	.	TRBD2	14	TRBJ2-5	TGTGCCAGCAGTACCGGGACTATCCAAGAGACCCAGTACTTC	CASSTGTIQETQYF
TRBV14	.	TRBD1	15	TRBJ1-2	TGTGCCAGCAGCCAAGTTGGGACAGGGGCCGGTGGCTACACCTTC	CASSQVGTGAGGYTF
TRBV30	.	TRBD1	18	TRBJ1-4	TGTGCCTGGAGTGTTCCCCGGGACAGATCAACAACTAATGAAAAACTGTTTTTT	CAWSVPRDRSTTNEKLFF
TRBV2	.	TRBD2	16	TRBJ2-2	TGTGCCAGCAAGTCTTCCGGGACTAGCGGGTTCGGGGAGCTGTTTTTT	CASKSSGTSGFGELFF
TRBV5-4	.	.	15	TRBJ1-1	TGTGCCAGCAGCTTGGGTTCCAGCCTGAACACTGAAGCTTTCTTT	CASSLGSSLNTEAFF
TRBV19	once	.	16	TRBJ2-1	TGTGCCAGTAGTATAGAAGCACAGCGGGCCAAGAGGGAGCAGTTCTTC	CASSIEAQRAKREQFF
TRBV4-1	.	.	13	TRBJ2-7	TGCGCCAGCAGCCAAATCGACAGGCTTGAGCAGTACTTC	CASSQIDRLEQYF
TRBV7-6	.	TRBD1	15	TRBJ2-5	TGTGCCAGCAGTCCTGGGACAGGGCTACAAGAGACCCAGTACTTC	CASSPGTGLQETQYF
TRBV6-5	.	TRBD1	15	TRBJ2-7	TGTGCCAGCAGAGGACAGGGGGTATCCCCCTACGAGCAGTACTTC	CASRGQGVSPYEQYF